What follows are 29 T cell receptor beta chains derived from one specimen sequenced in a study of PD-1 and CTLA-4 blockade in melanoma. Clones were read by immunoSEQ multiplex PCR, and TCRdb kept only the in-frame ones, dropping some. This sample yields 23,000 or so clones, of which about 91% are seen a single time; 7.8% belongs to the top ten. The sample was CD8+ T cells from peripheral blood, taken before anti-PD-1 treatment. These receptors originate from a human donor with melanoma.

The chain links TRBV18 to TRBJ2-1, with TRBD1 matching 9 bases. CDR1 and CDR2 (germline): KGHSH, LQKENI. V lost 5 bases to trimming and J lost 8 bases; unmatched junction nucleotides: 7. The CDR3 has 14 residues. Written as DNA, the CDR3 is TGTGCCAGCTCATCTGGACAGGGGTGGGATGAGCAGTTCTTC. It is translated as CASSSGQGWDEQFF.

This chain joins TRBV19 and TRBJ2-2; no reliable D call. This CDR3 contains 16 residues. With 7 bases removed from V and 1 base from J, the gap between germline ends came to 16 bases. Germline-derived CDR1 and CDR2 are LNHDA and SQIVND (reference sequence). This chain's CDR3 is CASKTLLTLNTGELFF. The CDR3 DNA sequence: TGTGCCAGTAAGACCCTCTTGACCCTGAACACCGGGGAGCTGTTTTTT.

The genes are TRBV11-2 and TRBJ2-2, with D uncertain. The CDR3 is 12 residues long. Trimming cost V 0 bases and J 6 bases, with 2 bases left between them. The germline V gene encodes CDR1 SGHAT and CDR2 FQNNGV. CDR3 sequence reads: CASSLEAGELFF. CDR3 bases: TGTGCCAGCAGCTTAGAAGCCGGGGAGCTGTTTTTT.

The DNA of the CDR3 is TGTGCCAGCAGTCCAAACTACGAGCAGTACTTC. Translation: CASSPNYEQYF. This chain connects TRBV6-5 to TRBJ2-7; no clear D. V lost 5 bases and J lost 3, with 5 bases in between. Germline V CDR1 and CDR2: MNHEY, SVGAGI. The CDR3 covers 11 residues.

This clone was seen a handful of times. The chain is built from TRBV27 and TRBJ2-1; D unresolved. The length of the CDR3 is 13 residues. V lost 8 bases and J 0 bases, leaving 8 bases between the germline ends. CDR1 is MNHEY, CDR2 SMNVEV, per germline (reference sequence). The CDR3, as DNA: TGTGCCAGCCGCCGTAGCTCCTACAATGAGCAGTTCTTC. Translated, it gives CASRRSSYNEQFF.

The chain is built from TRBV2 and TRBJ2-1, with D uncertain. The CDR3 has 12 amino acids. Trimming took off 1 base at V and 6 bases at J, with 4 bases between the two ends. Germline-derived CDR1 and CDR2 are SNHLY and FYNNEI. CDR3 sequence reads: CASSEDPNEQFF. The CDR3 DNA sequence: TGTGCCAGCAGTGAAGACCCCAATGAGCAGTTCTTC.

V and J are TRBV29-1 and TRBJ1-1; D is unclear. V dropped 3 bases and J dropped 3 bases, with 14 bases sitting between them. Germline V gene data show CDR1 as SQVTM and CDR2 as ANQGSEA. The CDR3 spans 14 residues. The CDR3: CSVEVTGLDTEAFF. CDR3 nucleotides: TGCAGCGTTGAGGTCACGGGGTTGGACACTGAAGCTTTCTTT.

This sequence joins TRBV7-2 and TRBJ2-7; a possible D gene is TRBD1 (6 bases). The CDR3 runs to 15 residues. The germline V gene has CDR1 SGHTA and CDR2 FQGNSA. V was trimmed by 4 bases and J by 1 base, leaving 14 bases between them. The CDR3 protein is CASSSPGTLSYEQYF. CDR3 bases: TGTGCCAGCAGCTCCCCCGGGACATTATCCTACGAGCAGTACTTC.

The rearrangement uses TRBV7-2 and TRBJ1-1, with D maybe TRBD1 (6 bases). Per the germline V gene, CDR1 is SGHTA and CDR2 is FQGNSA. V lost 5 bases and J 5 bases, leaving 15 bases between the germline ends. The length of the CDR3 is 14 residues. CDR3 in amino acids: CASSLRGRGTEAFF. The CDR3 nucleotides are TGTGCCAGCAGCCTCAGGGGAAGGGGGACTGAAGCTTTCTTT. Filled out from reference TRBV7-2 and TRBJ1-1, the complete variable domain reads GAGVSQSPSNKVTEKGKDVELRCDPISGHTALYWYRQSLGQGLEFLIYFQGNSAPDKSGLPSDRFSAERTGGSVSTLTIQRTQQEDSAVYLCASSLRGRGTEAFFGQGTRLTVV.

This chain links TRBV30 with TRBJ2-7, with 7 bases aligning to TRBD2. Germline assignment: CDR1 GTSNPN and CDR2 SVGIG (reference sequence). The CDR3 covers 15 residues. Trimming at V came to 3 bases and at J to 7 bases, leaving 15 bases not matched to a gene. The DNA for the CDR3 is TGTGCCTGGAGCCCTGGAGCGGGGTCCCCGGGGGAGCAGTACTTC. Its translation is CAWSPGAGSPGEQYF.

This clone was seen only once. The CDR3 nucleotides are TGTGCCAGTAGTACCTCGGACAGGGAGGGAGCTTTCTTT. This gives the protein CASSTSDREGAFF. This rearrangement joins TRBV19 to TRBJ1-1, with 8 bases aligning to TRBD1. The J segment lost 10 bases and the V segment lost 4 bases, leaving 8 bases of the junction unmatched. The CDR3 is 13 residues long. Germline lookup yields CDR1 LNHDA and CDR2 SQIVND (reference sequence).

In this sample, this clone turned up once. The V and J genes are TRBV6-5 and TRBJ2-1, with D perhaps TRBD1 (6 bases). The CDR3 runs to 15 residues. Germline CDR1 MNHEY, CDR2 SVGAGI. V was cut by 4 bases and J by 2 bases, with 12 bases left in between. CDR3 loop: CASSFRDTTYNEQFF. The CDR3 DNA is TGTGCCAGCAGTTTCCGGGACACCACCTACAATGAGCAGTTCTTC.

In nucleotides, the CDR3 is TGTGCCAGCAGTGGGGACAGGGGGCGAGGTCCTTTGAACACTGAAGCTTTCTTT. It codes for CASSGDRGRGPLNTEAFF. V usage is TRBV25-1 and J usage is TRBJ1-1; 12 bases are a match to TRBD1. V shed 4 bases and J 0 bases; nucleotides not matched to a gene: 9. The CDR3 loop spans 18 amino acids. CDR1 and CDR2 (germline): MGHDK, SYGVNS.

The chain recombines TRBV7-9 with TRBJ2-7; TRBD2 matches at 11 bases. V was pared by 7 bases and J by 3 bases, with 8 bases of the junction left unmatched. There are 15 residues in the CDR3. Germline CDR1 reads SEHNR; CDR2 reads FQNEAQ (reference sequence). This chain's CDR3 is CASTPPGTSGYEQYF. The CDR3 nucleotides are TGTGCCAGCACCCCGCCCGGGACTAGCGGCTACGAGCAGTACTTC.

The chain employs TRBV7-2 and TRBJ1-3; D call uncertain. Deletions cut 5 bases from V and 2 bases from J, with 13 bases between. Germline assignment: CDR1 SGHTA and CDR2 FQGNSA. The CDR3 is 15 residues long. The CDR3 sequence is CASSHLSDPGNTIYF. The CDR3 region has the DNA TGTGCCAGCAGCCACTTGTCAGATCCTGGAAACACCATATATTTT.

V is TRBV5-6 and J is TRBJ2-3; the D is unclear. From germline, CDR1 is SGHDT and CDR2 YYEEEE. The length of the CDR3 is 16 residues. Trimming removed 4 bases at V and 2 bases at J, with 17 bases between. The CDR3 reads CASSRSWGGNTDTQYF. As DNA, the CDR3 is TGTGCCAGCAGCCGGTCATGGGGTGGGAACACAGATACGCAGTATTTT.

The chain is built from TRBV7-9 and TRBJ2-7; D unclear. This CDR3 contains 14 residues. From germline, CDR1 is SEHNR and CDR2 FQNEAQ (reference sequence). V was pared by 0 bases and J by 3 bases, with 9 bases between. The CDR3 here is CASSLADGFYEQYF. The CDR3 DNA is TGTGCCAGCAGCTTAGCCGACGGATTCTACGAGCAGTACTTC.

The genes are TRBV4-3 and TRBJ2-1; D ambiguous. The CDR3 is 14 residues long. Germline V gene data show CDR1 as LGHNA and CDR2 as YSLEER. Trimming pared 0 bases from V and 6 bases from J, leaving 9 bases between. CDR3 DNA: TGCGCCAGCAGCCAAGATAGGACCGTCAATGAGCAGTTCTTC. This sequence encodes CASSQDRTVNEQFF.

This rearrangement joins TRBV7-8 to TRBJ2-7, with D uncertain. V was trimmed by 5 bases and J by 3 bases, leaving 14 bases between them. Germline V CDR1 and CDR2: SGHVS, FQNEAQ. The CDR3 loop spans 14 amino acids. Written as DNA, the CDR3 is TGTGCCAGCAGCCCTACCCCGTCCTACTACGAGCAGTACTTC. Protein product: CASSPTPSYYEQYF.

The chain uses TRBV7-9 and TRBJ2-5; tentative D call: TRBD2 (6 bases). The V end was cut by 5 bases, the J end by 5 bases, with 15 bases between. Per the germline V gene, CDR1 is SEHNR and CDR2 is FQNEAQ (reference sequence). The CDR3 runs to 14 residues. CDR3 region: CASSGTLQAETQYF. CDR3 nucleotide sequence: TGTGCCAGCAGCGGGACTCTCCAGGCGGAGACCCAGTACTTC.

The genes are TRBV4-3 and TRBJ1-2; TRBD1 is a possible D gene (6 bases). The germline CDR1 and CDR2 sequences are LGHNA and YSLEER. The length of the CDR3 is 15 residues. V was clipped by 2 bases and J by 4 bases, with 14 bases between them. The CDR3 region is CASSQYGGPGYGYTF. CDR3 nucleotide sequence: TGCGCCAGCAGCCAATATGGGGGCCCCGGCTATGGCTACACCTTC.

The chain has TRBV15 and TRBJ2-2; 9 bases match TRBD1. Germline assignment: CDR1 LNHNV and CDR2 YYDKDF (reference sequence). The CDR3 has 15 residues. V lost 0 bases to trimming and J lost 4 bases; unmatched junction nucleotides: 0. The CDR3 sequence: CATSRETGGTGELFF. The CDR3 region has the DNA TGTGCCACCAGCAGAGAGACAGGGGGCACCGGGGAGCTGTTTTTT.

This rearrangement joins TRBV7-3 to TRBJ2-3; D is possibly TRBD1 or TRBD2 (6 bases each). The CDR3 is 14 amino acids. Per germline, CDR1 SGHTA and CDR2 FQGTGA. V lost 3 bases and J lost 4, with 11 bases in between. CDR3 in amino acids: CASSLRGAPDTQYF. CDR3 sequence (DNA): TGTGCCAGCAGCTTGAGGGGGGCCCCAGATACGCAGTATTTT.

The J gene is TRBJ2-7, the V gene TRBV30; 7 nucleotides align to TRBD2. This CDR3 contains 17 residues. V lost 3 bases and J lost 0; bases outside the gene matches: 14. Looked up from germline, CDR1 is GTSNPN and CDR2 is SVGIG (reference sequence). The CDR3 DNA reads as TGTGCCTGGAGCCCTTTGGGGCTAGCGGATAGCTCCTACGAGCAGTACTTC. It is translated as CAWSPLGLADSSYEQYF.

A single count supports this clone. This sequence joins TRBV28 and TRBJ2-5; 7 bases agree with TRBD2. Germline CDR1 is MDHEN and CDR2 is SYDVKM. There are 14 residues in the CDR3. Unmatched junction bases numbered 5, after V lost 6 bases and J lost 1 base. In nucleotides, the CDR3 is TGTGCCAGCAGATCTCCTAGCGGCCAAGAGACCCAGTACTTC. It specifies CASRSPSGQETQYF.

The V and J genes are TRBV18 and TRBJ1-5, with 9 bases fitting TRBD1. Per germline, CDR1 KGHSH and CDR2 LQKENI. The CDR3 covers 17 residues. The ends lost 5 bases at V and 6 bases at J; junction bases unmatched: 14. CDR3 in amino acids: CASSTGTGQLSGQPQHF. CDR3 coding DNA: TGTGCCAGCTCAACCGGGACAGGGCAATTGTCGGGTCAGCCCCAGCATTTT.

The V gene is TRBV4-3, the J gene TRBJ1-6; maybe TRBD1 (6 bases). The CDR3 runs to 17 residues. Germline-derived CDR1 and CDR2 are LGHNA and YSLEER. The germline V and J ends were trimmed by 0 bases and 0 bases, with 9 bases remaining between them. CDR3 amino acids: CASSQDLDSSYNSPLHF. The CDR3 coding sequence is TGCGCCAGCAGCCAAGACCTGGACAGCTCCTATAATTCACCCCTCCACTTT.

The chain carries TRBV27 and TRBJ2-5; 12 bases fit TRBD2. The CDR3 has 16 residues. The germline V gene encodes CDR1 MNHEY and CDR2 SMNVEV (reference sequence). The trim removed 5 bases at V and 4 bases at J, leaving 8 bases unmatched. CDR3 residues: CASSPEASGGAETQYF. The CDR3 nucleotides are TGTGCCAGCAGTCCAGAGGCTAGCGGGGGGGCAGAGACCCAGTACTTC.

This clone was found once. The chain recombines TRBV10-3 with TRBJ2-2; D is tentatively TRBD1 or TRBD2 (6 bases each). Deletions cut 7 bases from V and 6 bases from J, with 9 bases between. Germline values: CDR1 ENHRY, CDR2 SYGVKD. The CDR3 runs to 12 residues. The CDR3 coding sequence is TGTGCCATCACGGGGGCCCCCGGGGAGCTGTTTTTT. Translated, it gives CAITGAPGELFF.